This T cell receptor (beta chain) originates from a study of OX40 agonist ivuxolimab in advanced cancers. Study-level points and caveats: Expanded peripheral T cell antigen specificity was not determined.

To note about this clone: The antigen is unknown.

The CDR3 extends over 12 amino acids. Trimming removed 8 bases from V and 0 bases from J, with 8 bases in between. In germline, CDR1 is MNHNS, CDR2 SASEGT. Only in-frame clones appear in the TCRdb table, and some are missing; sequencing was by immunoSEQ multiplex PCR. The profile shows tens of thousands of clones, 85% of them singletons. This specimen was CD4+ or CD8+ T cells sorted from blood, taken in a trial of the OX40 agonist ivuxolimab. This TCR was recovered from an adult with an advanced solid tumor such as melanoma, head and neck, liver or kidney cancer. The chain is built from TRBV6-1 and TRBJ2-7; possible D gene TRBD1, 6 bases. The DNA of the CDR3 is TGTGCCAGCCGACAGGACTCCTACGAGCAGTACTTC. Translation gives CASRQDSYEQYF.